This TCR beta chain was profiled in a study of blood T cells in healthy people across ages. Whole-study context: About one barcoded TCR beta cDNA was captured per two T cells. Study-wide results and limits: More naive CD4+ cells and higher diversity were found in long-lived than in aged donors.

This clonotype has a count of ten or more. The antigen remains undetermined. V lost 6 bases and J lost 6; bases outside the gene matches: 12. Germline V gives CDR1 DFQATT, CDR2 SNEGSKA (reference sequence). The CDR3 is made up of 14 amino acids. Through a sample-barcoded 5' primer and a J-beta primer mix, a second PCR was run for about 6 to 11 cycles. TCRdb ran MiXCR on the 5' RACE reads and lists one entry per CDR3 protein. The sample lists fewer than 700,000 distinct CDR3 sequences, 40% to 45% occurring once. There were healthy Caucasian individuals from Russia, aged roughly 6 to 90, serving as donors.

The TCR originated in a man at least 80 years old in good health. The chain recombines TRBV20-1 with TRBJ2-7; TRBD1 agrees at 9 bases. Material for sequencing was blood. In DNA form, the CDR3 reads TGCAGTGCCGCCGGGACAGGGAACACCGTCGAGCAGTACTTC. It is translated as CSAAGTGNTVEQYF.